This T cell receptor (beta chain) derives from a study of shared T cell receptors in the human thymus. Assay: immunoSEQ multiplex PCR; the TCRdb copy retains only in-frame clones and omits some. The repertoire includes hundreds of thousands of clones, 87% of them detected once, and over 0.008% sits in the top ten. Trimming pared 4 bases from V and 4 bases from J, leaving 23 bases between. CDR1 is SGHNT and CDR2 is YYREEE in the germline V gene (reference sequence). The CDR3 covers 17 residues. These data also featured in a second study, about human thymus T cells. As that report states: Congenital heart defects were the reason for the corrective surgery that the donors, healthy Finnish infants, were having. Corrective cardiac surgery supplied the resected thymus tissue. V and J genes seemed to be used with bias in thymic and blood repertoires. Related work found strong thymic repertoire overlap between unrelated individuals.

This TCR derives from a boy younger than two with a congenital heart defect. Sequencing was performed on thymocytes. This chain uses TRBV5-4 with TRBJ1-2, with D perhaps matching TRBD1 (6 bases). CDR3 protein: CASSPTLSGGRAYGYTF. The CDR3 bases are TGTGCCAGCAGCCCAACTCTCTCGGGGGGGCGCGCCTATGGCTACACCTTC.